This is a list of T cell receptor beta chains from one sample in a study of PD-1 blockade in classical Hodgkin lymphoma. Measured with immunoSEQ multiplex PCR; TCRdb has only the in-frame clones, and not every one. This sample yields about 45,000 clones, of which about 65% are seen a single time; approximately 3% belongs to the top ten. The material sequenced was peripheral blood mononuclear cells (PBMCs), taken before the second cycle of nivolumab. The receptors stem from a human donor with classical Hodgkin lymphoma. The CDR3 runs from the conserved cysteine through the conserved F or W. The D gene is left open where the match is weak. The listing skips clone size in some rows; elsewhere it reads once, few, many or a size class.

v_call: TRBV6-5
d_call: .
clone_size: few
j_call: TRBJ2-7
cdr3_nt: TGTGCCAGCAGGTCTATGGGGTACGAGCAGTACTTC
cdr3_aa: CASRSMGYEQYF

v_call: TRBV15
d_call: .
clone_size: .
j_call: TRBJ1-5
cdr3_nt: TGTGCCACCAGCATAATCCGTGGGGGCAATCAGCCCCAGCATTTT
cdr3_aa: CATSIIRGGNQPQHF

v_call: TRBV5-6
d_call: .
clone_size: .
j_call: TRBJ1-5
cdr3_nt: TGTGCCAGCAGCTTGTTAGGTATTAATAGCAATCAGCCCCAGCATTTT
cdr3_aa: CASSLLGINSNQPQHF

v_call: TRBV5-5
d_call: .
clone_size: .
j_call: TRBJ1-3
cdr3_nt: TGTGCCAGCAGCCAAGATCCCGGGGGATTAGGAAACACCATATATTTT
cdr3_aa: CASSQDPGGLGNTIYF

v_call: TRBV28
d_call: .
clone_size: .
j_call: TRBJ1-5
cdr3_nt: TGTGCCAGCAGTTTCCTCGCGACAGGAGATTACAATCAGCCCCAGCATTTT
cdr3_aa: CASSFLATGDYNQPQHF

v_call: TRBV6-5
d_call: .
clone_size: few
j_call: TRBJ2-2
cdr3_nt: TGTGCCAGCAGTTCAGACTGGAACACCGGGGAGCTGTTTTTT
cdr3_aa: CASSSDWNTGELFF

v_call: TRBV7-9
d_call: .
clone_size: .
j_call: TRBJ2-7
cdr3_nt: TGTGCCAGCAGCTTAGAGGGTTTCTACGAGCAGTACTTC
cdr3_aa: CASSLEGFYEQYF

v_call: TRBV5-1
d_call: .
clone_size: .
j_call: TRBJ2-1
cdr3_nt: TGCGCCAGCAGCCTTTCCGGCAGACCAAGCTCCTACAATGAGCAGTTCTTC
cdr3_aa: CASSLSGRPSSYNEQFF

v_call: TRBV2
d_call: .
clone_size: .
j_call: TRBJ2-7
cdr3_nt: TGTGCCAGCAGTGATGTATTAGCGGTGAGCTCCTACGAGCAGTACTTC
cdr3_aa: CASSDVLAVSSYEQYF

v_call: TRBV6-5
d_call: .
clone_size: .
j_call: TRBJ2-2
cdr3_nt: TGTGCCAGCAGTTTTGTGGCGAGCACCGGGGAGCTGTTTTTT
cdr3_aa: CASSFVASTGELFF

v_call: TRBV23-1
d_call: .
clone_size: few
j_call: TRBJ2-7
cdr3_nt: TGCGCCAGCAGTGAATTAGGACTCTCCTACGAGCAGTACTTC
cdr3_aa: CASSELGLSYEQYF

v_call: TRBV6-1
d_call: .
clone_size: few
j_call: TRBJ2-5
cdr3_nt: TGTGCCAGCAGTGAAGCGGCCGGGATTTTGGGTTACCAAGAGACCCAGTACTTC
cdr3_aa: CASSEAAGILGYQETQYF

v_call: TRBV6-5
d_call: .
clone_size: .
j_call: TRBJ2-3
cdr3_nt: TGTGCCAGCAGGATTTTTGATACGCAGTATTTT
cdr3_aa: CASRIFDTQYF

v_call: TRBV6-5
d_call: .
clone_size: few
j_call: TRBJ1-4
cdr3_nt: TGTGCCTCCAGCGGGTTGCAGGGAGGGGAAAAACTGTTTTTT
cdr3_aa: CASSGLQGGEKLFF

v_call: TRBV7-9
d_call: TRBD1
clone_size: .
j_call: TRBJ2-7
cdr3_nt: TGTGCCAGCAGCTTAGGCCCTCTCGGACAGGGGGACTACGAGCAGTACTTC
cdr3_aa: CASSLGPLGQGDYEQYF

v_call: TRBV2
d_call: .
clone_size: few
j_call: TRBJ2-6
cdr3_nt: TGTGCCAGCAGTGAAAGGGGAAGTGGGGCCAACGTCCTGACTTTC
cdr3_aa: CASSERGSGANVLTF

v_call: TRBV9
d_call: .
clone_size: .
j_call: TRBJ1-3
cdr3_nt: TGTGCCAGCAGCCCGGGGATCGGAAACACCATATATTTT
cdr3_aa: CASSPGIGNTIYF

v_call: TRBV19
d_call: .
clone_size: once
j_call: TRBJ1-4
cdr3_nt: TGTGCCAGTAGTCCCCCGACGACCCGGTCTCAAGAAAAACTGTTTTTT
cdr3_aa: CASSPPTTRSQEKLFF

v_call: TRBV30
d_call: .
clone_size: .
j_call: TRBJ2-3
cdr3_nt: TGTGCCTGGAGTGTACTGGCCGGAGCAGATACGCAGTATTTT
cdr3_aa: CAWSVLAGADTQYF

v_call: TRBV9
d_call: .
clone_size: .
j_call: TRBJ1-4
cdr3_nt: TGTGCCAGCAGCGTCGCTAGTAATGAAAAACTGTTTTTT
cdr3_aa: CASSVASNEKLFF

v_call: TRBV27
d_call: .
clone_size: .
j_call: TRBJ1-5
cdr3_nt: TGTGCCAGCAGTTTGGACGGCGCACACAATCAGCCCCAGCATTTT
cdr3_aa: CASSLDGAHNQPQHF

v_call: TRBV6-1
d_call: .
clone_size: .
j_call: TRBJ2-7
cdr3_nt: TGTGCCAGCATAGGCCAGAGCTCCTACGAGCAGTACTTC
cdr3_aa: CASIGQSSYEQYF

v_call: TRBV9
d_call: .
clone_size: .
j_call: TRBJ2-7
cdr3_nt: TGTGCCAGCAGCGTGGGGGACGGTCTCTACGAGCAGTACTTC
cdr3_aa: CASSVGDGLYEQYF

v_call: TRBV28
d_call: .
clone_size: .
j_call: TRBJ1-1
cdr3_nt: TGTGCCAGCAAGCACACTGAAGCTTTCTTT
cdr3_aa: CASKHTEAFF

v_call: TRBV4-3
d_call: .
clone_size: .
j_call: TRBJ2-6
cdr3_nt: TGCGCCAGCAGCCACGAGACGGGCTCTGGGGCCAACGTCCTGACTTTC
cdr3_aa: CASSHETGSGANVLTF

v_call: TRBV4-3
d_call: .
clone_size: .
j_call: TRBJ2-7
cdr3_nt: TGCGCCAGCAGCCATCGGGGCGGGGGCGACGAGCAGTACTTC
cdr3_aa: CASSHRGGGDEQYF

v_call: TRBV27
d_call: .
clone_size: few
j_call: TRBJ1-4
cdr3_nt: TGTGCCAGCAGTTTTTATCCGGGGGCGAGGGAAAAACTGTTTTTT
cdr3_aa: CASSFYPGAREKLFF

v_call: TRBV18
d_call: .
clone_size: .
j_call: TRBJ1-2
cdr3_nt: TGTGCCAGCTCACCACCGACAGAGAGTTATGGCTACACCTTC
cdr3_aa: CASSPPTESYGYTF

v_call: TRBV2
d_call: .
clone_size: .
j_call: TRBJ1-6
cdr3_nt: TGTGCCAGCAGTGTTTTCCGGGATTCACCCCTCCACTTT
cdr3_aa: CASSVFRDSPLHF

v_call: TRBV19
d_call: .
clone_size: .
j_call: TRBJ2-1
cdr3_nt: TGTGCCAGTAGTGAGTCAACGGGGAATGAGCAGTTCTTC
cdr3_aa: CASSESTGNEQFF

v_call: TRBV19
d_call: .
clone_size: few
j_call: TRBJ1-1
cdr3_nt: TGTGCCAGTAACCCCGGGTTTATGAACACTGAAGCTTTCTTT
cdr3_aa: CASNPGFMNTEAFF

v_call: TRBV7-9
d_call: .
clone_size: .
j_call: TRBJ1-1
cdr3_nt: TGTGCCAGCAGCTTAGTAGGCTACTACGAAGCTTTCTTT
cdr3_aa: CASSLVGYYEAFF

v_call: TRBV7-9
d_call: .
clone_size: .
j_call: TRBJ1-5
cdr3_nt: TGTGCCAGCAGCTTAGGGGGAGCCAGGAGGGGAAATCAGCCCCAGCATTTT
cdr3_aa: CASSLGGARRGNQPQHF

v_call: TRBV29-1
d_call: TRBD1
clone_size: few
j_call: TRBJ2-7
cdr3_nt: TGCAGCGTTGAATCGACAGGGGGCGGGTACGAGCAGTACTTC
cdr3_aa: CSVESTGGGYEQYF

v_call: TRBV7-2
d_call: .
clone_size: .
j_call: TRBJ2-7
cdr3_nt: TGTGCCAGCAGCTTTTCTGGGGGAATCCACGAGCAGTACTTC
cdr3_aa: CASSFSGGIHEQYF

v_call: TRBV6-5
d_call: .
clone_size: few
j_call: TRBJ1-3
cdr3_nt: TGTGCCACCGTCGACGTCATCTCGGCTGGAAACACCATATATTTT
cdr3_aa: CATVDVISAGNTIYF

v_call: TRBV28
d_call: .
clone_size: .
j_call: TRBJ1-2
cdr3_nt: TGTGCCAGCAGTTTATACAGGGCCTATGGCTACACCTTC
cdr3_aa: CASSLYRAYGYTF

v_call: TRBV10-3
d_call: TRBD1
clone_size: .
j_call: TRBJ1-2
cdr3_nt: TGTGCCATCAGTTTGGACAGGAAAACAGAAGGCTACACCTTC
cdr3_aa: CAISLDRKTEGYTF

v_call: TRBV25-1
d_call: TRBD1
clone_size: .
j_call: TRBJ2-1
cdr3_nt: TGTGCCAGCAGTTCGGGACAGGGGTACTACAATGAGCAGTTCTTC
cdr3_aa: CASSSGQGYYNEQFF

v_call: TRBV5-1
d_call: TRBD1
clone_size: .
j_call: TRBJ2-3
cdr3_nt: TGCGCCAGCAGCTTTAGTGACAGGGGGAGGCCAGATACGCAGTATTTT
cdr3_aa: CASSFSDRGRPDTQYF